Listed below are T cell receptor beta chains from one sample, sequenced in a study of post-analysis software for immune sequencing data. In TCRdb, the PCR reads were re-called with MiXCR into one record per CDR3 protein. Among around 770,000 distinct CDR3 sequences listed, more than 45% were seen once. Sequences were obtained from blood. The source is a girl aged 10-17 years with multiple sclerosis. Each CDR3 is given with its conserved first and last residue. Each record gives: V gene, J gene, CDR3 protein.

>TRBV4-1|TRBJ1-5
CASSQEFGRVNQPQHF
>TRBV4-3|-
CASSPDGAVVEQYF
>TRBV3-1|TRBJ2-1
CASSQDWRSGTSSYNEQFF
>TRBV20-1|TRBJ1-2
CSASLPVGGYTF
>TRBV28|TRBJ2-1
CASRTGDPADKTQFF
>TRBV13|TRBJ1-2
CASSLDREHGYTF
>TRBV9|TRBJ2-1
CASSVRTPSSYNEQFF
>TRBV29-1|TRBJ2-1
CSVHRGSSYNEQFF
>TRBV7-9|TRBJ2-5
CASSRRTGPQETQYF
>TRBV15|TRBJ1-1
CATSRGPVMNTEAFF
>TRBV10-3|TRBJ1-1
CASRDRVNTEAFF
>TRBV10-3|TRBJ2-1
CAISELERSSYNEQFF
>TRBV3-1|TRBJ2-1
CASSQVGSIRTTYNEQFF
>TRBV6-4|TRBJ2-7
CASSVPSPAGTGRYEQYF
>TRBV9|TRBJ2-1
CASSVGVLAGGLEQFF
>TRBV3-1|TRBJ1-2
CASGAGAYGYTF
>TRBV5-1|TRBJ2-7
CASSFGTGGPYEQYF
>TRBV27|TRBJ2-7
CASSLSGPLYEQYF
>TRBV5-5|TRBJ1-5
CASSLTGESNQPQHF
>TRBV7-9|TRBJ2-6
CAGSFSGRRISGANVLTF
>TRBV9|TRBJ2-1
CASSVELASEQFF
>TRBV20-1|TRBJ1-1
CSARALFGAEAFF
>TRBV12-3/TRBV12-4|TRBJ2-1
CASSFTGESLNEQFF
>TRBV29-1|TRBJ2-1
CSVDGGRAGNEQFF
>TRBV15|TRBJ2-7
CATSRVTGLDYEQYF
>TRBV7-9|TRBJ2-5
CASRDAPGRRKETQYF
>TRBV28|TRBJ1-1
CASSQTGTPPEAFF
>TRBV20-1|TRBJ2-7
CPRRAVSYEQYF
>TRBV24-1|-
CATSDQGGETQYF
>TRBV7-9|TRBJ2-7
CASSLAGGTYEQYF
>TRBV3-1|TRBJ2-3
CASRRDHDSTDTQYF
>TRBV3-1|TRBJ2-5
CASSQTGEEETQYF
>TRBV3-1|TRBJ2-7
CASSQDWGTSYEQYF
>TRBV20-1|-
CSAFVPNEQYF
>TRBV30|TRBJ1-2
CAWSEGGNYGYTF
>TRBV20-1|TRBJ1-1
CSATTGGGVTEAFF
>TRBV20-1|TRBJ2-1
CSASDRLAGTGDEQFF
>TRBV20-1|TRBJ2-3
CSAQKTSTDTQYF
>TRBV12-3/TRBV12-4|TRBJ1-6
CASSPGNTSGSPLHF
>TRBV2|TRBJ1-2
CASSESLSYGYTF
>TRBV27|TRBJ2-2
CASSSWTSFGGELFF
>TRBV12-3/TRBV12-4|TRBJ1-4
CASSFKGGEKLFF
>TRBV9|TRBJ2-5
CAGRSSGEETQYF
>TRBV6-1|TRBJ2-7
CASSEVGTGVEQYF